This is a list of T cell receptor beta chains from one sample in a study of blood T cell repertoires in COVID-19. Here immunoSEQ multiplex PCR was the method, and the copy in TCRdb shows in-frame clones only, minus some. The data hold 90,000 to 120,000 clones, with more than 85% observed a single time. Sequencing was carried out using peripheral blood. All receptors come from a man aged 60 to 75 with acute or convalescent COVID-19. Each CDR3 is given with its conserved first and last residue. Each record gives: CDR3 DNA, CDR3 protein, J gene, D gene, clone size, V gene. The D gene is left open where the match is weak. Some rows mark clone size as missing; the rest say once, few, many or name a class of expanded clone.

CDR3nt: TGTGCCAGCAGCCTCAACTATGGCTACACCTTC
CDR3aa: CASSLNYGYTF
j_gene: TRBJ1-2
d_gene: NA
abundance: NA
v_gene: TRBV12-3/TRBV12-4

CDR3nt: TGTGCCAGTAGTATTCAAGCGAGGCTCTACAATGAGCAGTTCTTC
CDR3aa: CASSIQARLYNEQFF
j_gene: TRBJ2-1
d_gene: NA
abundance: NA
v_gene: TRBV19

CDR3nt: TGTGCCAGCAGCTTTGTTTCCGACAAGCAGTTCTTC
CDR3aa: CASSFVSDKQFF
j_gene: TRBJ2-1
d_gene: NA
abundance: NA
v_gene: TRBV13

CDR3nt: TGCAGTGCTAGCCTACCTACTGAAGCTTTCTTT
CDR3aa: CSASLPTEAFF
j_gene: TRBJ1-1
d_gene: NA
abundance: NA
v_gene: TRBV20-1

CDR3nt: TGTGCCAGCAGCACACCAACAGGGACCACTGAAGCTTTCTTT
CDR3aa: CASSTPTGTTEAFF
j_gene: TRBJ1-1
d_gene: NA
abundance: NA
v_gene: TRBV11-3

CDR3nt: TGTGCCAGCACCCAATCAAGCGGGAGGGCAGATACGCAGTATTTT
CDR3aa: CASTQSSGRADTQYF
j_gene: TRBJ2-3
d_gene: TRBD2
abundance: once
v_gene: TRBV7-8

CDR3nt: TGCGCCAGCAGCTCCGACATGTCTCACTCTGGAAACACCATATATTTT
CDR3aa: CASSSDMSHSGNTIYF
j_gene: TRBJ1-3
d_gene: NA
abundance: NA
v_gene: TRBV5-1

CDR3nt: TGTGCCAGCAGCTTAATTAGTTGGACTGAAGCTTTCTTT
CDR3aa: CASSLISWTEAFF
j_gene: TRBJ1-1
d_gene: NA
abundance: once
v_gene: TRBV5-5

CDR3nt: TGTGCCAGCAGTGTGGACAGGGGGTTGAAGGGCTACACCTTC
CDR3aa: CASSVDRGLKGYTF
j_gene: TRBJ1-2
d_gene: TRBD1
abundance: NA
v_gene: TRBV28

CDR3nt: TGTGCCAGCTCACCAAGGACAGGGGGATTGAACACTGAAGCTTTCTTT
CDR3aa: CASSPRTGGLNTEAFF
j_gene: TRBJ1-1
d_gene: TRBD1
abundance: NA
v_gene: TRBV18

CDR3nt: TGTGCCAGCAGCTTGGAGGTCGCCCCATCCTACGAGCAGTACTTC
CDR3aa: CASSLEVAPSYEQYF
j_gene: TRBJ2-7
d_gene: NA
abundance: NA
v_gene: TRBV11-2

CDR3nt: TGTGCCAGCAGCTTAGACGGGACTAGCGGAACCGGGGAGCTGTTTTTT
CDR3aa: CASSLDGTSGTGELFF
j_gene: TRBJ2-2
d_gene: TRBD2
abundance: NA
v_gene: TRBV7-7

CDR3nt: TGTGCCAGCAGTTTGGGGAGGGGGGTTGAGGAAAAACTGTTTTTT
CDR3aa: CASSLGRGVEEKLFF
j_gene: TRBJ1-4
d_gene: NA
abundance: NA
v_gene: TRBV7-9

CDR3nt: TGTGCCAGCAGCTTAGGGCAGGGCGACAATGAGCAGTTCTTC
CDR3aa: CASSLGQGDNEQFF
j_gene: TRBJ2-1
d_gene: NA
abundance: NA
v_gene: TRBV7-8

CDR3nt: TGTGCCAGCAGCCACCCTTTGGGGGCGGGTAGCGGGGAGCTGTTTTTT
CDR3aa: CASSHPLGAGSGELFF
j_gene: TRBJ2-2
d_gene: NA
abundance: NA
v_gene: TRBV3-1/TRBV3-2

CDR3nt: TGTGCCAGTAGTGGACTGAGAAACACTGAAGCTTTCTTT
CDR3aa: CASSGLRNTEAFF
j_gene: TRBJ1-1
d_gene: NA
abundance: NA
v_gene: TRBV19

CDR3nt: TGTGCCAGCAGGCTAGACAGGGGGGATGAAAAACTGTTTTTT
CDR3aa: CASRLDRGDEKLFF
j_gene: TRBJ1-4
d_gene: TRBD1
abundance: NA
v_gene: TRBV6-5

CDR3nt: TGTGCCAGCAGCTTGGGACAGGCTGGAAACACCATATATTTT
CDR3aa: CASSLGQAGNTIYF
j_gene: TRBJ1-3
d_gene: TRBD1
abundance: NA
v_gene: TRBV7-8

CDR3nt: TGTGCCAGCAGCGTAGGCGCGGGGGCAACTAATGAAAAACTGTTTTTT
CDR3aa: CASSVGAGATNEKLFF
j_gene: TRBJ1-4
d_gene: NA
abundance: NA
v_gene: TRBV9

CDR3nt: TGTGCCAGCAGCCAAGGGCTAACTAGCGGGGCAAAAGAGACCCAGTACTTC
CDR3aa: CASSQGLTSGAKETQYF
j_gene: TRBJ2-5
d_gene: TRBD2
abundance: NA
v_gene: TRBV14

CDR3nt: TGTGCCAGCAGCTTAAGGGGCGGTGATATTGGTGAAGCTTTCTTT
CDR3aa: CASSLRGGDIGEAFF
j_gene: TRBJ1-1
d_gene: NA
abundance: NA
v_gene: TRBV7-3

CDR3nt: TGTGCCAGCAGTCAGGGTATGAATTCACCCCTCCACTTT
CDR3aa: CASSQGMNSPLHF
j_gene: TRBJ1-6
d_gene: NA
abundance: NA
v_gene: TRBV12-3/TRBV12-4

CDR3nt: TGTGCCAGCAGTCGGACAGGGGGTAGAGAAAAACTGTTTTTT
CDR3aa: CASSRTGGREKLFF
j_gene: TRBJ1-4
d_gene: TRBD1
abundance: NA
v_gene: TRBV6-5

CDR3nt: TGTGCCTGGAGTCGTCCCGGGACAGGGCCGAGAACTGAAGCTTTCTTT
CDR3aa: CAWSRPGTGPRTEAFF
j_gene: TRBJ1-1
d_gene: TRBD1
abundance: NA
v_gene: TRBV30

CDR3nt: TGTGCCAGCAGCCGCAGCGGGAGTAATGAGCAGTACTTC
CDR3aa: CASSRSGSNEQYF
j_gene: TRBJ2-7
d_gene: TRBD2
abundance: NA
v_gene: TRBV28

CDR3nt: TGCAGCGTTGGTTCCAGGGTCTACGAGCAGTACTTC
CDR3aa: CSVGSRVYEQYF
j_gene: TRBJ2-7
d_gene: NA
abundance: NA
v_gene: TRBV29-1

CDR3nt: TGTGCCAGCAGTTTATCGAGACAGCCGGGCGAGCAGTACTTC
CDR3aa: CASSLSRQPGEQYF
j_gene: TRBJ2-7
d_gene: NA
abundance: NA
v_gene: TRBV27

CDR3nt: TGTGCCAGTAGTATCCATTCCCGGGGGTCGGCCGGGGAGCTGTTTTTT
CDR3aa: CASSIHSRGSAGELFF
j_gene: TRBJ2-2
d_gene: NA
abundance: NA
v_gene: TRBV19

CDR3nt: TGCAGTGCTATTTTCTTAGAGACCCAGTACTTC
CDR3aa: CSAIFLETQYF
j_gene: TRBJ2-5
d_gene: NA
abundance: once
v_gene: TRBV20-1

CDR3nt: TGTGCTAACTCCTACACCGGGGAGCTGTTTTTT
CDR3aa: CANSYTGELFF
j_gene: TRBJ2-2
d_gene: NA
abundance: NA
v_gene: TRBV12-3/TRBV12-4

CDR3nt: TGCGCCAGCAGGGGTCCAGGGGACCCGGGGGAAAAACTGTTTTTT
CDR3aa: CASRGPGDPGEKLFF
j_gene: TRBJ1-4
d_gene: NA
abundance: once
v_gene: TRBV5-1

CDR3nt: TGTGCCAGCAGTTCAGGGGGCGGGGGGGGAAATGAGCAGTTCTTC
CDR3aa: CASSSGGGGGNEQFF
j_gene: TRBJ2-1
d_gene: NA
abundance: NA
v_gene: TRBV27

CDR3nt: TGTGCCAGTAGTGCCGGACAGGGTGGGATGAACACTGAAGCTTTCTTT
CDR3aa: CASSAGQGGMNTEAFF
j_gene: TRBJ1-1
d_gene: TRBD1
abundance: NA
v_gene: TRBV19

CDR3nt: TGTGCCACCAGCAGAGGCGCGGGACGATCACCCCTCCACTTT
CDR3aa: CATSRGAGRSPLHF
j_gene: TRBJ1-6
d_gene: NA
abundance: once
v_gene: TRBV15

CDR3nt: TGTGCCAGCAGCCCAGGGGAAGGAAACACCATATATTTT
CDR3aa: CASSPGEGNTIYF
j_gene: TRBJ1-3
d_gene: NA
abundance: once
v_gene: TRBV3-1/TRBV3-2

CDR3nt: TGTGCCAGCAGTAGGGGACAGGGGACCGGGGCGCCCCAGCATTTT
CDR3aa: CASSRGQGTGAPQHF
j_gene: TRBJ1-5
d_gene: TRBD1
abundance: NA
v_gene: TRBV6-2/TRBV6-3

CDR3nt: TGTGCCAGCAGCTTGGAGGGGGCTCGCTCTGGCTACACCTTC
CDR3aa: CASSLEGARSGYTF
j_gene: TRBJ1-2
d_gene: TRBD1
abundance: NA
v_gene: TRBV5-4

CDR3nt: TGTGCCAGCAGCTTAGCCCCGGGAGGGAACACTGAAGCTTTCTTT
CDR3aa: CASSLAPGGNTEAFF
j_gene: TRBJ1-1
d_gene: NA
abundance: NA
v_gene: TRBV11-1

CDR3nt: TGTGCCAGCTCACAAGGACAGGGTCCATACAATGAGCAGTTCTTC
CDR3aa: CASSQGQGPYNEQFF
j_gene: TRBJ2-1
d_gene: TRBD1
abundance: NA
v_gene: TRBV18

CDR3nt: TGTGCCAGCAGACCAGACAGGCGAAACTCTGGGGCCAACGTCCTGACTTTC
CDR3aa: CASRPDRRNSGANVLTF
j_gene: TRBJ2-6
d_gene: NA
abundance: NA
v_gene: TRBV7-8

CDR3nt: TGTGCCAGTAGTATAACGTGGACTACGGGTGAGCAGTTCTTC
CDR3aa: CASSITWTTGEQFF
j_gene: TRBJ2-1
d_gene: NA
abundance: NA
v_gene: TRBV19

CDR3nt: TGTGCCAGCAGCTTAATCGGGGGGGACAATGAGCAGTTCTTC
CDR3aa: CASSLIGGDNEQFF
j_gene: TRBJ2-1
d_gene: TRBD2
abundance: NA
v_gene: TRBV7-3

CDR3nt: TGTGCCAGCACCCGGAGGTCCGGAGGGGATCAGCCCCAGCATTTT
CDR3aa: CASTRRSGGDQPQHF
j_gene: TRBJ1-5
d_gene: NA
abundance: few
v_gene: TRBV19

CDR3nt: TGCGCCAGCAGCTTGCGGACTAGCGGCACAGATACGCAGTATTTT
CDR3aa: CASSLRTSGTDTQYF
j_gene: TRBJ2-3
d_gene: TRBD2
abundance: NA
v_gene: TRBV5-1

CDR3nt: TGTGCCAGTAGTATAAAGGCAGGACTATACACCGGGGAGCTGTTTTTT
CDR3aa: CASSIKAGLYTGELFF
j_gene: TRBJ2-2
d_gene: NA
abundance: NA
v_gene: TRBV19

CDR3nt: TGCAGTCAAGGGCGGGAGTGGGATACGCAGTATTTT
CDR3aa: CSQGREWDTQYF
j_gene: TRBJ2-3
d_gene: TRBD2
abundance: NA
v_gene: TRBV29-1

CDR3nt: TGTGCCACCAGCAGAGATACTGGGAGCTTGGAAGAGCAGTTCTTC
CDR3aa: CATSRDTGSLEEQFF
j_gene: TRBJ2-1
d_gene: NA
abundance: once
v_gene: TRBV15

CDR3nt: TGTGCCAGTAGTGGGCAGGCAAGCGGGCAGCCCCAGCATTTT
CDR3aa: CASSGQASGQPQHF
j_gene: TRBJ1-5
d_gene: NA
abundance: NA
v_gene: TRBV19

CDR3nt: TGTGCCAGCAGCCCCCTCCAGCGGGAGTCCTACGAGCAGTACTTC
CDR3aa: CASSPLQRESYEQYF
j_gene: TRBJ2-7
d_gene: TRBD2
abundance: NA
v_gene: TRBV11-1

CDR3nt: TGTGCCAGCCGGGGGGAACCCTCTGGGGCCAACGTCCTGACTTTC
CDR3aa: CASRGEPSGANVLTF
j_gene: TRBJ2-6
d_gene: TRBD2
abundance: NA
v_gene: TRBV27

CDR3nt: TGCAGCGTTGAAGTGGGGACAGTTGGAGGGGAGCTGTTTTTT
CDR3aa: CSVEVGTVGGELFF
j_gene: TRBJ2-2
d_gene: TRBD1
abundance: NA
v_gene: TRBV29-1

CDR3nt: TGTGCCAGCAGCTTAGCGGGCGGGGGAGGCACAGATACGCAGTATTTT
CDR3aa: CASSLAGGGGTDTQYF
j_gene: TRBJ2-3
d_gene: TRBD2
abundance: NA
v_gene: TRBV7-8

CDR3nt: TGTGCCAGCAGTTTACGCGGAGGGCCCGGGACAGATACGCAGTATTTT
CDR3aa: CASSLRGGPGTDTQYF
j_gene: TRBJ2-3
d_gene: NA
abundance: NA
v_gene: TRBV27